This TCR beta chain was recovered during a study of T-cell reconstitution after alpha-beta-depleted transplantation in children. Whole-study results and caveats: Fresh T-cell production supplied most of the T-cell counts and diversity seen one year after transplant.

The CDR3 sequence is 16 residues long. The ends lost 3 bases at V and 6 bases at J; junction bases unmatched: 7. Germline V CDR1 and CDR2: SGHTA, FQGTGA. This clonotype showed up just a few times. What it binds is unknown. Unique molecular identifiers were used to barcode this TCRbeta library. TCRdb itself ran the PCR reads through MiXCR, one entry per CDR3 protein. Of 670,000 or so distinct CDR3 sequences in the sample, 10% to 15% were seen once. The sequence derives from a girl aged 2-15 years with congenital amegakaryocytic thrombocytopenia, due to receive a stem cell transplant. Sequenced here: PBMCs, sampled before TCRalphabeta/CD19-depleted stem cell transplant. The gene calls are TRBV7-3 and TRBJ2-2; 10 bases agree with TRBD2. The CDR3 loop reads CASSFVLAGVPGELFF. As DNA, the CDR3 is TGTGCCAGCAGCTTCGTCCTAGCGGGAGTACCCGGGGAGCTGTTTTTT.